The source of this TCR beta chain is a study of blood T cells in healthy people across ages. Then a second PCR, running about 7 to 11 cycles, was carried out with a sample-barcoded 5' primer and a J-beta primer mix. TCRdb itself ran the 5' RACE reads through MiXCR, one entry per CDR3 protein. The sample holds over a million distinct CDR3 sequences, 55% to 75% seen once. Individuals who donated were healthy Caucasians from Russia aged roughly 6 to 90. Findings of the study overall: Investigators treated diversity estimates from one million T cells as underestimates.

Germline V gives CDR1 SEHNR, CDR2 FQNEAQ (reference sequence). Between the trimmed V and J ends, which lost 11 bases and 2 bases, there was a span of 21 bases. The CDR3 runs 15 residues. With respect to this clonotype: Its antigen remains unidentified.

The chain carries TRBV7-9 and TRBJ2-5, with unresolved D. The sequencing input was blood. The receptor was isolated from a man aged 18 to 29 in good health. CDR3 DNA: TGTGCCGTTAGAGAGCTCGATCTTGGACAAGAGACCCAGTACTTC. Its protein is CAVRELDLGQETQYF.